The following is a T cell receptor beta chain sequence with its context. Its cognate antigen is unknown. This specimen comes from a study of shared clonotypes between healthy human individuals. Turning to the study itself: CD4 naive cells filled three plates per donor, CD4 memory three, CD8 naive two and CD8 memory one. General study findings and limits: On the whole, naive subsets had larger estimated richness than memory subsets had.

Sequencing was performed with immunoSEQ multiplex PCR; in TCRdb, only in-frame clones are kept and a portion is missing. In the table there are some 980,000 clones, around three quarters of which are singletons. Trimming took off 5 bases at V and 0 bases at J, with 14 bases between the two ends. This CDR3 spans 16 amino acids. Germline V gene data show CDR1 as SNHLY and CDR2 as FYNNEI. The sequence derives from a man aged 18-30 years in good health. The rearrangement uses TRBV2 and TRBJ1-5; D unresolved. Sample: memory CD4+ T cells sorted from blood. Stated subset: CD45RA-negative fraction. The chain's CDR3 is CASSYNAIYSNQPQHF. The DNA for the CDR3 is TGTGCCAGCAGTTACAACGCGATATATAGCAATCAGCCCCAGCATTTT.